This entry features one T cell receptor beta chain sequence. Trimming removed 1 base at V and 6 bases at J, with 10 bases between. The CDR3 has 13 residues. Germline values: CDR1 SGHTA, CDR2 FQGNSA. The data derive from a study of blood T cell dynamics during melanoma immunotherapy. Clones were read by immunoSEQ multiplex PCR, and TCRdb kept only the in-frame ones, dropping some. The table records about 12,000 clones, roughly 83% of them present only once. Stated time point: pre-treatment baseline. Response was assessed by RECIST 1.1 at 12 weeks, except a couple of rapid progressors. This receptor was obtained from a human donor with melanoma. The chain recombines TRBV7-2 with TRBJ2-7, with D unclear. Sequences were derived from blood, sampled from a patient treated with checkpoint blockade. Here the CDR3 DNA reads TGTGCCAGCAGCTTAGTGGGGTCCCGCGAGCAGTACTTC. Its translation is CASSLVGSREQYF.